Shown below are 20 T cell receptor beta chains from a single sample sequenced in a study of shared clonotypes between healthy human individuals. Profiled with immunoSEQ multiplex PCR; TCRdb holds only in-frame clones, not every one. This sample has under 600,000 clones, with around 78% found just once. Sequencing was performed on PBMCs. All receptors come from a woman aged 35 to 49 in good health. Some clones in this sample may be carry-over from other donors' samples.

The CDR3 DNA reads TGTGCCAGCACCGAGCGGTCGGTAGCGGGAGGAGAGACCCAGTACTTC. Encoded protein: CASTERSVAGGETQYF. The J gene is TRBJ2-5, the V gene TRBV2, with 10 bases fitting TRBD2. Germline-derived CDR1 and CDR2 are SNHLY and FYNNEI. Trimming took 7 bases from V and 4 from J; bases not matched to a gene: 12. The CDR3 loop spans 16 amino acids.

The DNA for the CDR3 is TGTGCCAGCAGGGGGGGGTTTGGAGGGCGCACAGATACGCAGTATTTT. Translating gives CASRGGFGGRTDTQYF. The chain combines TRBV2 with TRBJ2-3, with TRBD2 matching over 7 bases. Losses at the gene ends were 6 bases for V and 1 base for J; bases not matched to a gene: 10. The CDR3 covers 16 residues. Germline V CDR1 and CDR2: SNHLY, FYNNEI.

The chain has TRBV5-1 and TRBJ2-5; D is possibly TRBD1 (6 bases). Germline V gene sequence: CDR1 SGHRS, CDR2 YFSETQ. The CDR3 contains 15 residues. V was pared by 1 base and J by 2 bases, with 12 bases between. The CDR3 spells CASSLWGQGQETQYF. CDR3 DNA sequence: TGCGCCAGCAGCTTGTGGGGGCAGGGGCAAGAGACCCAGTACTTC.

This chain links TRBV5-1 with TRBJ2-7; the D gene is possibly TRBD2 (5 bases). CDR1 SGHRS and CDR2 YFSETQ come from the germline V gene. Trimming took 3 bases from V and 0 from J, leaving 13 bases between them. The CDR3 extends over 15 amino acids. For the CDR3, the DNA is TGCGCCAGCAGCTCACGAAGCGGAGCCTCCTACGAGCAGTACTTC. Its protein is CASSSRSGASYEQYF.

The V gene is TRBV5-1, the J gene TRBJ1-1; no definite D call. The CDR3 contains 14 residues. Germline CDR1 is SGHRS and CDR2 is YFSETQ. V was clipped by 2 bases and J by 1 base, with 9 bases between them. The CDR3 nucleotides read TGCGCCAGCAGCTTCGCATCCAAGAACACTGAAGCTTTCTTT. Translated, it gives CASSFASKNTEAFF. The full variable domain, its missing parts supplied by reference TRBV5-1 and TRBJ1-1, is KAGVTQTPRYLIKTRGQQVTLSCSPISGHRSVSWYQQTPGQGLQFLFEYFSETQRNKGNFPGRFSGRQFSNSRSEMNVSTLELGDSALYLCASSFASKNTEAFFGQGTRLTVV.

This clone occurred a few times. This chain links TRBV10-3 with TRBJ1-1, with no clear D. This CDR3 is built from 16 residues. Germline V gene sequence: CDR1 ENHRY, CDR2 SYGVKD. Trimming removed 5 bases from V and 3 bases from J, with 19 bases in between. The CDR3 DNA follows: TGTGCCATCAGTCGGGCTTCGGGGAGGGAAGACACTGAAGCTTTCTTT. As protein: CAISRASGREDTEAFF.

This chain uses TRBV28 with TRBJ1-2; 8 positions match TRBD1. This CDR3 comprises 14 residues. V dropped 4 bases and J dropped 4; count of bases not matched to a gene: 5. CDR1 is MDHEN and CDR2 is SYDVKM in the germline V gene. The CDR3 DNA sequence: TGTGCCAGCAGTTCCAGGGGGCGCGGCTATGGCTACACCTTC. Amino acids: CASSSRGRGYGYTF.

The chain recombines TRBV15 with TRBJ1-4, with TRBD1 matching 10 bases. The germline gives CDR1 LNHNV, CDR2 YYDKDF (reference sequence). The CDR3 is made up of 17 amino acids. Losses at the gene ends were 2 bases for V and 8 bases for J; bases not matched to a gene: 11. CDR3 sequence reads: CATSRMGQGTLREKLFF. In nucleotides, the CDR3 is TGTGCCACCAGCAGAATGGGACAGGGGACCCTCCGGGAAAAACTGTTTTTT.

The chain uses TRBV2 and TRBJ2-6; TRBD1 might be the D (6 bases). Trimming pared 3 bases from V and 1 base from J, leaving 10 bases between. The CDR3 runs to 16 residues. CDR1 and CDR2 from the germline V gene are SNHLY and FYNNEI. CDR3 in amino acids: CASSDLDSSGANVLTF. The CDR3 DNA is TGTGCCAGCAGTGACTTGGACAGTTCTGGGGCCAACGTCCTGACTTTC.

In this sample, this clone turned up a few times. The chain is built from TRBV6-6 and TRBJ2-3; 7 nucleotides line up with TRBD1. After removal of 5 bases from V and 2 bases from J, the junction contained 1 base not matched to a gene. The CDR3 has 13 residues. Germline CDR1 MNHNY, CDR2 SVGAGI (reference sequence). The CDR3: CASSDRATDTQYF. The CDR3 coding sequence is TGTGCCAGCAGTGACAGGGCCACAGATACGCAGTATTTT.

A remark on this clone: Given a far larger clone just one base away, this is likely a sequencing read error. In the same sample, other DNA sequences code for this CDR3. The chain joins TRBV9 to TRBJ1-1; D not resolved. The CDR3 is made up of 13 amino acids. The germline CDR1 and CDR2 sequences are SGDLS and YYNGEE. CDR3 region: CASSVGSGTEAFF. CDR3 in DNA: TGTGCTAGCAGCGTAGGATCGGGGACTGAAGCTTTCTTT.

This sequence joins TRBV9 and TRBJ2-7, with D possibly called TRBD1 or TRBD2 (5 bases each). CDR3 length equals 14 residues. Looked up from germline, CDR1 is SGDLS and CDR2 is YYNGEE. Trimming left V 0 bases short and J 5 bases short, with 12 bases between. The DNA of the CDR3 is TGTGCCAGCAGCGTAGAAGGGGAGAACGACGAGCAGTACTTC. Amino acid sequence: CASSVEGENDEQYF.

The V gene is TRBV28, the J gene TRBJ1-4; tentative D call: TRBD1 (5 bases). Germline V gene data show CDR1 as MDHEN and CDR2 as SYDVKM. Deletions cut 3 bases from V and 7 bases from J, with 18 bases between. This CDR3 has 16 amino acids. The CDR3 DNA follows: TGTGCCAGCAGTTTGTTACAGGTTCGGATGAGTGAAAAACTGTTTTTT. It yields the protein CASSLLQVRMSEKLFF.

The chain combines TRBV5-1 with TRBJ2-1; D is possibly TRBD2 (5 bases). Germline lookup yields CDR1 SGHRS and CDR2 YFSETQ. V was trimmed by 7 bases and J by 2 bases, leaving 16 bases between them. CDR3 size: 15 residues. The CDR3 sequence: CASREGTDTYNEQFF. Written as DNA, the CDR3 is TGCGCCAGCCGCGAGGGAACAGATACCTACAATGAGCAGTTCTTC.

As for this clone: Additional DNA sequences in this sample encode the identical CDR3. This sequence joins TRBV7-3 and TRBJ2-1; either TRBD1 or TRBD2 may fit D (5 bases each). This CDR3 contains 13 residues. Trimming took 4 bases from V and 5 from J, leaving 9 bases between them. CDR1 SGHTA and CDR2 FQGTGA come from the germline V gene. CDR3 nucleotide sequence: TGTGCCAGCAGCTCGGGACCGAACAATGAGCAGTTCTTC. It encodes CASSSGPNNEQFF.

The CDR3: CASSDRGQPQHF. The DNA of the CDR3 is TGTGCCAGCAGCGACAGGGGTCAGCCCCAGCATTTT. This sequence joins TRBV11-1 and TRBJ1-5, with TRBD1 identical over 8 bases. The trim removed 5 bases at V and 6 bases at J, leaving 0 bases unmatched. Germline values: CDR1 SGHAT, CDR2 FQDESV (reference sequence). The CDR3 loop spans 12 amino acids.

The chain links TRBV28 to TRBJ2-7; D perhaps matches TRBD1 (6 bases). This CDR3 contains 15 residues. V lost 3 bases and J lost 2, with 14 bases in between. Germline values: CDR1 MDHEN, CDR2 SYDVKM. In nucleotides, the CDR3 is TGTGCCAGCAGTTTTGTCTTGGACAGACCCTACGAGCAGTACTTC. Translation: CASSFVLDRPYEQYF.

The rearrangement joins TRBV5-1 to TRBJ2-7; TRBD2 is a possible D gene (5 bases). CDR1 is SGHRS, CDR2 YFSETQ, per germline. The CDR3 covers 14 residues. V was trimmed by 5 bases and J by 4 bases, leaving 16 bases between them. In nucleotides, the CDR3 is TGCGCCAGCAGGTTGTACATGAGGGCTTACGAGCAGTACTTC. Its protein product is CASRLYMRAYEQYF. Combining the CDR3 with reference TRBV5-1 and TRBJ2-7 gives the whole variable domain KAGVTQTPRYLIKTRGQQVTLSCSPISGHRSVSWYQQTPGQGLQFLFEYFSETQRNKGNFPGRFSGRQFSNSRSEMNVSTLELGDSALYLCASRLYMRAYEQYFGPGTRLTVT.

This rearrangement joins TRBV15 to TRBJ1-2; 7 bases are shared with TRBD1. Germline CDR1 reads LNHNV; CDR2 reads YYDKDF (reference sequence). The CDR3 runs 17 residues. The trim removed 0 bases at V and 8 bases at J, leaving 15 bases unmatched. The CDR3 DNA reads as TGTGCCACCAGCAGAGATCTCGAGGGGGCAAGGGGTAAAGGCTACACCTTC. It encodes CATSRDLEGARGKGYTF.

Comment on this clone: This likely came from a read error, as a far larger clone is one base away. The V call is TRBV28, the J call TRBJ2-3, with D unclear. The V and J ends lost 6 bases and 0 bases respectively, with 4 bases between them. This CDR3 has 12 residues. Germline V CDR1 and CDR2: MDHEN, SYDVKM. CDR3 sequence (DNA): TGTGCCAGCAGGCTTAGCACAGATACGCAGTATTTT. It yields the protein CASRLSTDTQYF.